Listed below are T cell receptor beta chains from one sample, sequenced in a study of T cell responses to AZD1222 COVID-19 vaccine. This table comes from immunoSEQ multiplex PCR, and its TCRdb copy is limited to in-frame clones, with some not included. The sample carries 150,000 to 200,000 clones, 88% recorded once. The sequences come from peripheral blood, collected 28 days after the second AZD1222 dose. All receptors derive from an adult who received the AZD1222 COVID-19 vaccine. The CDR3 runs from the conserved cysteine through the conserved F or W. Each record gives: V gene, D gene, J gene, clone size, CDR3 DNA, CDR3 protein. D genes are given only for firm matches. Only some rows state a clone size, as once, few, many or a class for expanded clones.

v_call: TRBV7-2
d_call: -
j_call: TRBJ2-1
clone_size: once
cdr3_nt: TGTGCCAGCAGCTTAGATAACGGAGACTACAATGAGCAGTTCTTC
cdr3_aa: CASSLDNGDYNEQFF

v_call: TRBV12-3/TRBV12-4
d_call: -
j_call: TRBJ2-2
clone_size: -
cdr3_nt: TGTGCCAGCAGCCCCCAGCAGGCCGGGGAGCTGTTTTTT
cdr3_aa: CASSPQQAGELFF

v_call: TRBV5-6
d_call: TRBD2
j_call: TRBJ2-1
clone_size: -
cdr3_nt: TGTGCCAGCAGTAGCGCGACTAGCGGGCGGTTTAATGAGCAGTTCTTC
cdr3_aa: CASSSATSGRFNEQFF

v_call: TRBV7-2
d_call: -
j_call: TRBJ2-7
clone_size: once
cdr3_nt: TGTGCCAGCAGCTTTGGACACTCCTACGAGCAGTACTTC
cdr3_aa: CASSFGHSYEQYF

v_call: TRBV3-1/TRBV3-2
d_call: -
j_call: TRBJ1-1
clone_size: -
cdr3_nt: TGTGCCAGCAGCCAAGATCGTCCGAACACTGAAGCTTTCTTT
cdr3_aa: CASSQDRPNTEAFF

v_call: TRBV6-2/TRBV6-3
d_call: -
j_call: TRBJ1-5
clone_size: -
cdr3_nt: TGTGCCAGCAGTTACGGGGGGCGGGACAATCAGCCCCAGCATTTT
cdr3_aa: CASSYGGRDNQPQHF

v_call: TRBV9
d_call: -
j_call: TRBJ2-2
clone_size: -
cdr3_nt: TGTGCCAGCAGCCCGAGGGGCGGCACCGGGGAGCTGTTTTTT
cdr3_aa: CASSPRGGTGELFF

v_call: TRBV4-1
d_call: -
j_call: TRBJ1-1
clone_size: -
cdr3_nt: TGCGCCAGCAGCCAAGTTGCATTGGGTCTGAAAGCTTTCTTT
cdr3_aa: CASSQVALGLKAFF

v_call: TRBV30
d_call: -
j_call: TRBJ2-7
clone_size: -
cdr3_nt: TGTGCCTGGAGTAGTGGCGACTTGGGGCAGTACTTC
cdr3_aa: CAWSSGDLGQYF

v_call: TRBV7-8
d_call: TRBD2
j_call: TRBJ2-2
clone_size: -
cdr3_nt: TGTGCCAGCAGCCCCCGACGCGGGAGTGGAAACGGGGAGCTGTTTTTT
cdr3_aa: CASSPRRGSGNGELFF

v_call: TRBV28
d_call: -
j_call: TRBJ1-2
clone_size: -
cdr3_nt: TGTGCCAGCAGTTTCTTGGAGACACCCAACTATGGCTACACCTTC
cdr3_aa: CASSFLETPNYGYTF

v_call: TRBV12-3/TRBV12-4
d_call: TRBD1
j_call: TRBJ2-7
clone_size: few
cdr3_nt: TGTGCCAGCACTCGACAGGGATACGAGCAGTACTTC
cdr3_aa: CASTRQGYEQYF

v_call: TRBV30
d_call: TRBD1
j_call: TRBJ2-7
clone_size: -
cdr3_nt: TGTGCCTGGAGTGCAGGGGGTTTGGACGAGCAGTACTTC
cdr3_aa: CAWSAGGLDEQYF

v_call: TRBV7-9
d_call: -
j_call: TRBJ1-1
clone_size: -
cdr3_nt: TGTGCCAGCAGCCCCCCTGGATCAGTGAACACTGAAGCTTTCTTT
cdr3_aa: CASSPPGSVNTEAFF

v_call: TRBV5-4
d_call: TRBD2
j_call: TRBJ2-1
clone_size: -
cdr3_nt: TGTGCCAGCAGCTTCCCCGGGAGGGCCTACAATGAGCAGTTCTTC
cdr3_aa: CASSFPGRAYNEQFF

v_call: TRBV28
d_call: -
j_call: TRBJ1-2
clone_size: -
cdr3_nt: TGTGCCAGCACCCTGGAGAGGGGACGGAACTATGGCTACACCTTC
cdr3_aa: CASTLERGRNYGYTF

v_call: TRBV7-9
d_call: -
j_call: TRBJ2-2
clone_size: -
cdr3_nt: TGTGCCAGCAGCAGCCCCAGGGAGGTGAGCACCGGGGAGCTGTTTTTT
cdr3_aa: CASSSPREVSTGELFF